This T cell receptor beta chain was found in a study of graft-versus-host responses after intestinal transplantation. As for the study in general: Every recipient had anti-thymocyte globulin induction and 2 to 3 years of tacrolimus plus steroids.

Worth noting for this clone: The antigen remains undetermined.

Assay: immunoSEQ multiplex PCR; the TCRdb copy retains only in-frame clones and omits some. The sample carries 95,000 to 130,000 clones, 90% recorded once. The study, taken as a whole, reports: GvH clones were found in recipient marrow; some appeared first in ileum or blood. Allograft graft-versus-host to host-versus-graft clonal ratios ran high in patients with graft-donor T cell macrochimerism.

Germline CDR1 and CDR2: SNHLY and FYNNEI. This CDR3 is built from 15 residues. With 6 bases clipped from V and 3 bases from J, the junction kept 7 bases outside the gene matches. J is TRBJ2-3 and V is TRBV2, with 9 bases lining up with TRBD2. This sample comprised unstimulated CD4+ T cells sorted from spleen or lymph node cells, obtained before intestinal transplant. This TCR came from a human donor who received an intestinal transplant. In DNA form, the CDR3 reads TGTGCCAGCAGGCCTCTAGCGGGGCCAACAGATACGCAGTATTTT. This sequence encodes CASRPLAGPTDTQYF.